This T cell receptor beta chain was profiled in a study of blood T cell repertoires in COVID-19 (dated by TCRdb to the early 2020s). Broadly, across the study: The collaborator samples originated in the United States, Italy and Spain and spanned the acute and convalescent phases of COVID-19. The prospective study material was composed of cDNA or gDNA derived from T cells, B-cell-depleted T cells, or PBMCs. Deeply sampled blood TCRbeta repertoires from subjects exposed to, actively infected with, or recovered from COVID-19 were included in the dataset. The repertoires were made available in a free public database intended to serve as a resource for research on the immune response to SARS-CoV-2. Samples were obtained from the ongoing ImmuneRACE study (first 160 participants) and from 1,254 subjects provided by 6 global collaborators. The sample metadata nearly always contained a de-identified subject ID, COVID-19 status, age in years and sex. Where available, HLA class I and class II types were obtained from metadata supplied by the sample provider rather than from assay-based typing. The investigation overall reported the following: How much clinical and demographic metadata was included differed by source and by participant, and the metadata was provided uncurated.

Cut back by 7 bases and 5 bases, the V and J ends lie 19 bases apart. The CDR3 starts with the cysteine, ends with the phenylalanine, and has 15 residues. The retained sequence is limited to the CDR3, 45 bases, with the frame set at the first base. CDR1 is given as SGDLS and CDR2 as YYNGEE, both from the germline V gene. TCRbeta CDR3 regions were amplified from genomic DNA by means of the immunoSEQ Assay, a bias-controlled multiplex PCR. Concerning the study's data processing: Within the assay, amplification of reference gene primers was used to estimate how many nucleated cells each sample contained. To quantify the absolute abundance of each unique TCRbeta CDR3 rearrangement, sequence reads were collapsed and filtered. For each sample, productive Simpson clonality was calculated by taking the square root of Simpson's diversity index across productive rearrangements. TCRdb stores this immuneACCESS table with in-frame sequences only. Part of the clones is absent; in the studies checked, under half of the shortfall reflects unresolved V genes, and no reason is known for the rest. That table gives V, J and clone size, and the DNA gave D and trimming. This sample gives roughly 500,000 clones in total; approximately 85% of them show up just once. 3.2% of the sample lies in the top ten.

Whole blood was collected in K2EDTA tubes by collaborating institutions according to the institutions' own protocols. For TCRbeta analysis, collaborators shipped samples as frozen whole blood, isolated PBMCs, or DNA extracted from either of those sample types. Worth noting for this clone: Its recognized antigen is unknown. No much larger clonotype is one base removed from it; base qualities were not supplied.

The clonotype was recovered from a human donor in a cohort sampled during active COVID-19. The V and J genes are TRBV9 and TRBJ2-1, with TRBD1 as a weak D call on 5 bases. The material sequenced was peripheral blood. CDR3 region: CASGTQGWLNNEQFF. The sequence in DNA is TGTGCCAGCGGCACTCAGGGCTGGTTGAACAATGAGCAGTTCTTC.